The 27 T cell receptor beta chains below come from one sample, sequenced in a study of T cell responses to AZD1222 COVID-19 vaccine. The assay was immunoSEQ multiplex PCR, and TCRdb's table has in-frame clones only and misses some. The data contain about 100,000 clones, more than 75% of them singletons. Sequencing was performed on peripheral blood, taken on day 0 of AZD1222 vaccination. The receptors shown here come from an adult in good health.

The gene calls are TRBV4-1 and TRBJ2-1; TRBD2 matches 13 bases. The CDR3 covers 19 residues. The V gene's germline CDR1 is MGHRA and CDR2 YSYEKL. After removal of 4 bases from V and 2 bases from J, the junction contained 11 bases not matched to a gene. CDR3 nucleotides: TGCGCCAGCAGCCCCCGGAGGACTAGCGGGAGATTACCCTACAATGAGCAGTTCTTC. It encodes CASSPRRTSGRLPYNEQFF.

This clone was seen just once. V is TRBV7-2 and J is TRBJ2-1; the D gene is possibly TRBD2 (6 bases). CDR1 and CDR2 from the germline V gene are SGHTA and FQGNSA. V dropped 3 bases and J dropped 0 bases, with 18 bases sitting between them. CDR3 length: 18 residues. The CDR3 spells CASSFRLEIAVSYNEQFF. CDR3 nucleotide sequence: TGTGCCAGCAGCTTTCGTCTGGAGATAGCGGTCTCCTACAATGAGCAGTTCTTC.

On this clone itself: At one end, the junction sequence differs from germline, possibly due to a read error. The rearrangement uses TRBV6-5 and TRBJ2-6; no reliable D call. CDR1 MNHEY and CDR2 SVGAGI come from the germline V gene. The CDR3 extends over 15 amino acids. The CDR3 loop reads CASSDSGSGANVLTF. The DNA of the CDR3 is TGTGCCAGCAGTGACTCTGGCTCTGGGGCCAACGTCCTGACTTTC.

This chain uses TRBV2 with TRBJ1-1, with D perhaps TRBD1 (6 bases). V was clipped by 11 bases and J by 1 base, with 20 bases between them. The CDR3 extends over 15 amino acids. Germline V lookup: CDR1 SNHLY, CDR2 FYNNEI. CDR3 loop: CADHPRGGANTEAFF. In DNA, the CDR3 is TGTGCCGACCACCCTCGGGGGGGGGCGAACACTGAAGCTTTCTTT. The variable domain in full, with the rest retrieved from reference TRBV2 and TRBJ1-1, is EPEVTQTPSHQVTQMGQEVILRCVPISNHLYFYWYRQILGQKVEFLVSFYNNEISEKSEIFDDQFSVERPDGSNFTLKIRSTKLEDSAMYFCADHPRGGANTEAFFGQGTRLTVV.

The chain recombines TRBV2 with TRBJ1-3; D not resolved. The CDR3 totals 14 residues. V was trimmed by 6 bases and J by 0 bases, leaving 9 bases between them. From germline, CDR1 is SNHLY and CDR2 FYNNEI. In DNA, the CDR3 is TGTGCCAGCAGGCCGGCAATCTCTGGAAACACCATATATTTT. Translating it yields CASRPAISGNTIYF.

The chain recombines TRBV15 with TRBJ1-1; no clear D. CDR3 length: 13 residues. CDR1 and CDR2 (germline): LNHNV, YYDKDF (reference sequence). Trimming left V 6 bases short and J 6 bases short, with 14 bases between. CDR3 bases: TGTGCCACCAGTAACACACCGACCGCTGAAGCTTTCTTT. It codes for CATSNTPTAEAFF.

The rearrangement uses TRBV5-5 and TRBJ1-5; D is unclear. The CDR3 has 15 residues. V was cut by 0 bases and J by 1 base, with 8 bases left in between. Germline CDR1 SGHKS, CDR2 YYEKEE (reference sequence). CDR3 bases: TGTGCCAGCAGCTTGGAAAGGGCGAGCAATCAGCCCCAGCATTTT. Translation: CASSLERASNQPQHF.

The CDR3 DNA follows: TGTGCCAGCAGCTCGACAGGGACCTATGGCTACACCTTC. Encoded protein: CASSSTGTYGYTF. The V gene is TRBV3-1 (or the pseudogene TRBV3-2), the J gene TRBJ1-2; 7 bases fit TRBD1. CDR3 length equals 13 residues. Germline CDR1 LGHDT, CDR2 YNNKEL (reference sequence). J gave up 4 bases and V 5 bases, and 4 bases lay outside the gene matches.

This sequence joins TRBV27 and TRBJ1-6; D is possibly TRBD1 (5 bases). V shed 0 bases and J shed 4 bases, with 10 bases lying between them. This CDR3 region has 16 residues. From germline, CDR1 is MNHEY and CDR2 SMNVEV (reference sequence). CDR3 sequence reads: CASSLSGGAYNSPLHF. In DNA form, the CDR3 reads TGTGCCAGCAGTTTATCCGGGGGAGCTTATAATTCACCCCTCCACTTT.

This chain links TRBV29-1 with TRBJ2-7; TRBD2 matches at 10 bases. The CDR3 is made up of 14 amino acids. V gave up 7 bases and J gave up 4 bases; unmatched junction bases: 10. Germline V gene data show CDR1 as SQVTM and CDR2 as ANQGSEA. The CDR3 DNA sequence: TGCAGCGCCCTCACTAGCGGGATCTCTTACGAGCAGTACTTC. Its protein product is CSALTSGISYEQYF.

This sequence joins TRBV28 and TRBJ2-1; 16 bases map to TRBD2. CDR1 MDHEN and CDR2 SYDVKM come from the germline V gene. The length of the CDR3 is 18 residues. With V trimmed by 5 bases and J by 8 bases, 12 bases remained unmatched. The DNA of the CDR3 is TGTGCCAGCAGTCCGGGACTAGCGGGAGGGCCTCTCGACGATGAGCAGTTCTTC. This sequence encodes CASSPGLAGGPLDDEQFF.

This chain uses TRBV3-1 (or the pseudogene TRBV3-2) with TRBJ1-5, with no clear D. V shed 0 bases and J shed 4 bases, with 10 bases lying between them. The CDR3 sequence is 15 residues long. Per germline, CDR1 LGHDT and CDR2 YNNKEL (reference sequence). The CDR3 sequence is CASSQDLGKNQPQHF. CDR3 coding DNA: TGTGCCAGCAGCCAAGATCTAGGGAAAAATCAGCCCCAGCATTTT.

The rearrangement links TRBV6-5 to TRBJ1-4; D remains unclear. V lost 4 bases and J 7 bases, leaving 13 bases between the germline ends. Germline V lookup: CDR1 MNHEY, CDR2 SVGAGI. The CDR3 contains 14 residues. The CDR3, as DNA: TGTGCCAGCAGTTCTGGGGAGGGAGGTGAAAAACTGTTTTTT. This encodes CASSSGEGGEKLFF.

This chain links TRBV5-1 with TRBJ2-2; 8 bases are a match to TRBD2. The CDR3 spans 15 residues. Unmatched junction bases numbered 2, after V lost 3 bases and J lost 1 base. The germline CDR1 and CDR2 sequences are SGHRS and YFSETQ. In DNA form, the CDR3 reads TGCGCCAGCAGCTATAGCGGGGTGAACACCGGGGAGCTGTTTTTT. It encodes CASSYSGVNTGELFF.

CDR3 sequence (DNA): TGTGCCTGGACGGGGGAGTTCAATGAGCAGTTCTTC. Its translation is CAWTGEFNEQFF. This chain uses TRBV30 with TRBJ2-1; maybe TRBD2 (6 bases). Germline CDR1 is GTSNPN and CDR2 is SVGIG (reference sequence). This CDR3 is 12 amino acids long. Trimming removed 4 bases at V and 6 bases at J, with 10 bases between.

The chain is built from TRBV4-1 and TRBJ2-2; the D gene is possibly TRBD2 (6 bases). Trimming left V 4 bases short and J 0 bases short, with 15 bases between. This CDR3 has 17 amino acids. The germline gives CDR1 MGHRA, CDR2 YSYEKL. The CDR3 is CASSRLSGATNTGELFF. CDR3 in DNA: TGCGCCAGCAGCCGCCTTAGCGGAGCAACGAACACCGGGGAGCTGTTTTTT.

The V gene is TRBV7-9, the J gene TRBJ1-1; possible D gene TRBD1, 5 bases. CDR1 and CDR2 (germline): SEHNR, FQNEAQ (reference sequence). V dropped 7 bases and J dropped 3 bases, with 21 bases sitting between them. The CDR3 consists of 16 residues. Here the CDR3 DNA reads TGTGCCAGCACCCCGGGGGGATTGTTAGTCGACACTGAAGCTTTCTTT. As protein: CASTPGGLLVDTEAFF.

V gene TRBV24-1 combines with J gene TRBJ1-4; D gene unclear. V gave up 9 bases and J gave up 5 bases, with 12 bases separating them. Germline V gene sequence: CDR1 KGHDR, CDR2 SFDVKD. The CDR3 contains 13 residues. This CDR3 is CATQDARNEKLFF. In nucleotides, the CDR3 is TGTGCCACCCAGGACGCTAGAAATGAAAAACTGTTTTTT.

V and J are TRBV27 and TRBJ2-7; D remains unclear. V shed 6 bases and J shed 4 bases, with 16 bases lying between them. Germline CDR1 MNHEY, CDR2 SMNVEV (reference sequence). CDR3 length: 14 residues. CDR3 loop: CASSPPGRNYEQYF. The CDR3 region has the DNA TGTGCCAGCAGCCCCCCGGGCAGGAATTACGAGCAGTACTTC.

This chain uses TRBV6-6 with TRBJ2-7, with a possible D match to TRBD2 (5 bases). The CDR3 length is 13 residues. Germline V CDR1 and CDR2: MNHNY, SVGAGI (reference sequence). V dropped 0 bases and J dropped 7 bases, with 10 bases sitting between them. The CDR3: CASSYSVTGEQYF. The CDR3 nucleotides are TGTGCCAGCAGTTACTCGGTCACGGGGGAGCAGTACTTC.

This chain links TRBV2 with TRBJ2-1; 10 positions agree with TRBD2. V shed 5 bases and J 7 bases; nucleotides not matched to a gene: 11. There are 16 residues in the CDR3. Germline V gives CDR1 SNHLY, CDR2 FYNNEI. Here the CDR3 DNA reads TGTGCCAGCAGTTCGTGGTCTAGCGGGAGTTGGAATGAGCAGTTCTTC. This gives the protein CASSSWSSGSWNEQFF.

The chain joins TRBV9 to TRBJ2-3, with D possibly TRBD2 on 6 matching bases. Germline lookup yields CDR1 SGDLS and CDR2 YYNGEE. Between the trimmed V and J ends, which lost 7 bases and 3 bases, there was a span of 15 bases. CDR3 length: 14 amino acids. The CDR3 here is CASGGVPATDTQYF. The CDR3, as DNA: TGTGCCAGCGGAGGGGTCCCAGCGACAGATACGCAGTATTTT. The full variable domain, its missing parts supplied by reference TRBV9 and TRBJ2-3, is DSGVTQTPKHLITATGQRVTLRCSPRSGDLSVYWYQQSLDQGLQFLIQYYNGEERAKGNILERFSAQQFPDLHSELNLSSLELGDSALYFCASGGVPATDTQYFGPGTRLTVL.

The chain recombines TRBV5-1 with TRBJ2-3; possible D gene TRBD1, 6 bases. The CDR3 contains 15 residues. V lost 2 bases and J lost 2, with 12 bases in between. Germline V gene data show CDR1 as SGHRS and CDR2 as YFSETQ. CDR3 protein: CASSFAGVNTDTQYF. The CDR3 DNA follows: TGCGCCAGCAGCTTCGCAGGGGTTAACACAGATACGCAGTATTTT.

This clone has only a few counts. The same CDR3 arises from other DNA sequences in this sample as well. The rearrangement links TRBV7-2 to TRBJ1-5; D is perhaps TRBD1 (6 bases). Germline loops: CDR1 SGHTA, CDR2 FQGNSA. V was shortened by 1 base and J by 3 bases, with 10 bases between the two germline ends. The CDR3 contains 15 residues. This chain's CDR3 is CASSLGQASNQPQHF. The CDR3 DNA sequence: TGTGCCAGCAGCTTAGGACAGGCGTCCAATCAGCCCCAGCATTTT.

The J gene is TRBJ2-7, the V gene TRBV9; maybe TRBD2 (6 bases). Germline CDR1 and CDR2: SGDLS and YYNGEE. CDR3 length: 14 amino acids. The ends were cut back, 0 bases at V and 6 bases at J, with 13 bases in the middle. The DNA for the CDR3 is TGTGCCAGCAGCGTAGCTGGGGGGAGAGGCGAGCAGTACTTC. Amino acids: CASSVAGGRGEQYF.

This CDR3 reads CASSQPVPTGRNEDTQYF. The CDR3 DNA reads TGTGCCAGCAGCCAGCCCGTCCCGACAGGGAGGAACGAAGATACGCAGTATTTT. J is TRBJ2-3 and V is TRBV7-9, with D perhaps matching TRBD1 (7 bases). Germline V CDR1 and CDR2: SEHNR, FQNEAQ (reference sequence). Between the trimmed V and J ends, which lost 5 bases and 5 bases, there was a span of 26 bases. This CDR3 has 18 residues.

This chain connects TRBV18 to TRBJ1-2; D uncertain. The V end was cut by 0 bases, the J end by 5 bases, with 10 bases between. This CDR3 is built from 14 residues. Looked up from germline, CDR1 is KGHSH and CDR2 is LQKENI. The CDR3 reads CASSPPELEYGYTF. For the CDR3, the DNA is TGTGCCAGCTCACCACCGGAACTGGAATATGGCTACACCTTC.